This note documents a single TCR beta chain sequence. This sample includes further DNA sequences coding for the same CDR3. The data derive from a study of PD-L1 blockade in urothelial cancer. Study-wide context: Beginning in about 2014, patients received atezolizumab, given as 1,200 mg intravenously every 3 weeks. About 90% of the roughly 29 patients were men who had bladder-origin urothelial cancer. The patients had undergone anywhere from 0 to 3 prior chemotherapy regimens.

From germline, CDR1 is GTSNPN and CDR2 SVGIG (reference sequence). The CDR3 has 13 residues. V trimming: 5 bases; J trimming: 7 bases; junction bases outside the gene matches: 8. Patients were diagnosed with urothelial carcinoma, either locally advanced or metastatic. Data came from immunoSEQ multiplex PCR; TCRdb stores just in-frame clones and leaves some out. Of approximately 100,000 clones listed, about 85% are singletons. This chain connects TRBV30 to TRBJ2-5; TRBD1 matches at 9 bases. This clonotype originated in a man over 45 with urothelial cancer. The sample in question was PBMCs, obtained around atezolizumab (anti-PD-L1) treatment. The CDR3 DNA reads TGTGCCTGGGGAGGGGACAGGGTGGGGACCCAGTACTTC. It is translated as CAWGGDRVGTQYF.